The clone carrying this T cell receptor (beta chain) appeared a single time. Researchers gathered lesional scalp punch biopsies and peripheral blood from patients with alopecia areata. Sorting from PBMCs produced CD4+ and CD8+ T cells. J was trimmed by 6 bases and V by 1 base; bases with no gene match: 5. This CDR3 is built from 15 residues. Germline lookup yields CDR1 MGHRA and CDR2 YSYEKL. Sequencing relied on a cDNA template that was reverse transcribed from extracted RNA. Sequencing was performed with immunoSEQ multiplex PCR; in TCRdb, only in-frame clones are kept and a portion is missing. Here the sample spans some 170,000 clones, around 64% being singletons. The sample originates from a study of CD8+ T cells in alopecia areata.

The clonotype comes from a human donor with alopecia areata. The rearrangement joins TRBV4-1 to TRBJ1-2, with 10 positions matching TRBD1. The sequencing here drew on CD8+ T cells sorted from blood, taken at week 0. For the CDR3, the DNA is TGCGCCAGCAGCCAAGGACAGGGGGCGGGTAATGGCTACACCTTC. It specifies CASSQGQGAGNGYTF.